In this sample, the clone carrying this T cell receptor (beta chain) turned up once. The data are from a study of shared clonotypes between healthy human individuals. This CDR3 has 13 amino acids. With 3 bases removed from V and 8 bases from J, the gap between germline ends came to 13 bases. Germline lookup yields CDR1 MNHEY and CDR2 SMNVEV (reference sequence). An approximately 210 ng quantity of DNA, some 30,000 T cell genomes, went into the sorted-subset replicate PCRs. Data came from immunoSEQ multiplex PCR; TCRdb stores just in-frame clones and leaves some out. The sample carries 2 million to 3 million clones, 93% recorded once.

The origin of this receptor is a man between 18 and 29 years old in good health. Some clones in this sample may be carry-over from other donors' samples. The rearrangement joins TRBV27 to TRBJ1-2, with D unclear. Sequenced sample: naive CD4+ T cells from PBMCs. The subset is: CD45RA+ positively selected. The CDR3 loop reads CASSFRGNRGYTF. The CDR3, as DNA: TGTGCCAGCAGTTTCCGAGGGAACAGAGGCTACACCTTC.